Shown below are 18 T cell receptor beta chains from a single sample sequenced in a study of blood T cell repertoires in COVID-19. Clones were sequenced by immunoSEQ multiplex PCR, and TCRdb holds only the in-frame ones, with some missing. The table lists under 300,000 clones, roughly 88% of them singletons, with approximately 2% in the top ten. Sequencing was performed on PBMCs or T cells enriched from blood (not recorded which). The receptors originated from a woman between 45 and 65 years old who had recovered from COVID-19.

The V and J genes are TRBV5-1 and TRBJ2-1, with 7 nucleotides matching TRBD2. Unmatched junction bases numbered 3, after V lost 0 bases and J lost 3 bases. Germline lookup yields CDR1 SGHRS and CDR2 YFSETQ. The CDR3 loop spans 15 amino acids. In DNA, the CDR3 is TGCGCCAGCAGCTTGGTTGCGGGAGTCTACAATGAGCAGTTCTTC. It is translated as CASSLVAGVYNEQFF. The full variable domain, with the rest looked up from reference TRBV5-1 and TRBJ2-1, is KAGVTQTPRYLIKTRGQQVTLSCSPISGHRSVSWYQQTPGQGLQFLFEYFSETQRNKGNFPGRFSGRQFSNSRSEMNVSTLELGDSALYLCASSLVAGVYNEQFFGPGTRLTVL.

V is TRBV5-5 and J is TRBJ1-1; no clear D gene. V was trimmed by 1 base and J by 11 bases, leaving 15 bases between them. CDR1 SGHKS and CDR2 YYEKEE come from the germline V gene (reference sequence). The CDR3 length is 13 residues. CDR3 region: CASSLMEWRVAFF. CDR3 DNA sequence: TGTGCCAGCAGCTTGATGGAGTGGAGAGTGGCTTTCTTT.

The chain has TRBV9 and TRBJ2-7; D may be TRBD1 (6 bases). V shed 0 bases and J shed 2 bases, with 9 bases lying between them. The CDR3 loop spans 14 amino acids. In germline, CDR1 is SGDLS, CDR2 YYNGEE. The CDR3 spells CASSVGTDTYEQYF. The CDR3 nucleotides read TGTGCCAGCAGCGTAGGGACAGACACCTACGAGCAGTACTTC.

This clone has a single count. The V call is TRBV10-3, the J call TRBJ1-1; D unresolved. Trimming took off 0 bases at V and 0 bases at J, with 8 bases between the two ends. The CDR3 consists of 15 residues. Germline lookup yields CDR1 ENHRY and CDR2 SYGVKD. CDR3: CAISESQQLNTEAFF. CDR3 sequence (DNA): TGTGCCATCAGTGAGTCACAGCAACTGAACACTGAAGCTTTCTTT.

V gene TRBV12-3 or TRBV12-4 combines with J gene TRBJ1-2, with D possibly TRBD1 on 6 matching bases. The CDR3 is 12 residues long. The V gene lost 5 bases and the J gene lost 11 bases, with 15 bases spanning the gap. The CDR3 region is CASSAQQGYYTF. For the CDR3, the DNA is TGTGCCAGCAGTGCCCAACAGGGTTATTACACCTTC.

The rearrangement uses TRBV19 and TRBJ2-2; D possibly corresponds to TRBD1 (6 bases). Germline assignment: CDR1 LNHDA and CDR2 SQIVND (reference sequence). The CDR3 contains 16 residues. V was pared by 6 bases and J by 1 base, with 15 bases between. The DNA of the CDR3 is TGTGCCAGTAGCCCCCAGGGGTGGGGGAACACCGGGGAGCTGTTTTTT. It specifies CASSPQGWGNTGELFF.

This chain links TRBV18 with TRBJ2-7; 7 bases map to TRBD1. Germline assignment: CDR1 KGHSH and CDR2 LQKENI. The CDR3 is made up of 16 amino acids. The V segment lost 6 bases and the J segment 5 bases; nucleotides outside the gene matches: 16. The CDR3 region has the DNA TGTGCCAGCTCCCCCAGGACAGGATACCTCGGGGACGAGCAGTACTTC. It yields the protein CASSPRTGYLGDEQYF.

This chain links TRBV27 with TRBJ1-6, with 7 bases identical to TRBD1. Germline V gene lookup returns CDR1 MNHEY and CDR2 SMNVEV (reference sequence). CDR3 length equals 15 residues. V dropped 5 bases and J dropped 10; count of bases not matched to a gene: 11. The CDR3 coding sequence is TGTGCCAGCAGTACAAAGGGGGCCCGAGGGTCACCCCTCCACTTT. It encodes CASSTKGARGSPLHF.

The table lists this clone with a count of one. The chain links TRBV3-1 (or the pseudogene TRBV3-2) to TRBJ2-7, with TRBD2 matching over 11 bases. There are 17 residues in the CDR3. J gave up 0 bases and V 4 bases, and 8 bases lay outside the gene matches. The germline V gene encodes CDR1 LGHDT and CDR2 YNNKEL (reference sequence). This chain's CDR3 is CASSPPLAGGPSYEQYF. DNA of the CDR3: TGTGCCAGCAGCCCACCTCTAGCGGGAGGTCCCTCCTACGAGCAGTACTTC.

The chain joins TRBV11-2 to TRBJ2-4; no clear D gene. Germline lookup yields CDR1 SGHAT and CDR2 FQNNGV. Trimming pared 1 base from V and 3 bases from J, leaving 13 bases between. The CDR3 is 16 amino acids. CDR3 DNA sequence: TGTGCCAGCAGCTTAGGAGGCGGATCGGACAAAAACATTCAGTACTTC. This sequence encodes CASSLGGGSDKNIQYF.

The rearrangement links TRBV2 to TRBJ1-1, with a tentative D call TRBD1 (5 bases). V shed 0 bases and J shed 1 base, with 9 bases lying between them. Germline CDR1 reads SNHLY; CDR2 reads FYNNEI. The CDR3 consists of 15 residues. CDR3 coding DNA: TGTGCCAGCAGTGAAGCCTCAAGGGGGAACACTGAAGCTTTCTTT. It specifies CASSEASRGNTEAFF. Full variable domain (rest looked up from reference TRBV2 and TRBJ1-1): EPEVTQTPSHQVTQMGQEVILRCVPISNHLYFYWYRQILGQKVEFLVSFYNNEISEKSEIFDDQFSVERPDGSNFTLKIRSTKLEDSAMYFCASSEASRGNTEAFFGQGTRLTVV.

CDR3 in amino acids: CASSFGTSGNTGELFF. The CDR3 DNA sequence: TGTGCCAGCAGCTTTGGGACTAGCGGGAACACCGGGGAGCTGTTTTTT. The J gene is TRBJ2-2, the V gene TRBV5-4; the match to TRBD2 covers 11 bases. The CDR3 spans 16 residues. V shed 2 bases and J 1 base; nucleotides not matched to a gene: 1. Germline V gene lookup returns CDR1 SGHNT and CDR2 YYREEE (reference sequence).

The chain uses TRBV19 and TRBJ2-3; 8 bases fit TRBD1. V was pared by 4 bases and J by 4 bases, with 10 bases of the junction left unmatched. Germline CDR1 reads LNHDA; CDR2 reads SQIVND (reference sequence). This CDR3 spans 16 amino acids. DNA for the CDR3: TGTGCCAGTAGTACCCGTGGGACAGGTATGGCAGATACGCAGTATTTT. It codes for CASSTRGTGMADTQYF.

This sequence joins TRBV6-5 and TRBJ2-3; tentatively, D is TRBD2 (7 bases). In germline, CDR1 is MNHEY, CDR2 SVGAGI. The CDR3 has 14 amino acids. V shed 6 bases and J shed 9 bases, with 19 bases lying between them. For the CDR3, the DNA is TGTGCCAGCAGCCTAGGGGGGGGTAAGGAAACGCAGTATTTT. Protein sequence: CASSLGGGKETQYF.

The chain uses TRBV5-4 and TRBJ2-1; TRBD1 might be the D (6 bases). The CDR3 sequence is 16 residues long. Trimming cost V 4 bases and J 0 bases, with 14 bases left between them. Germline-derived CDR1 and CDR2 are SGHNT and YYREEE (reference sequence). CDR3 DNA sequence: TGTGCCAGCAGCCCGAGGGGACACTTCTCCTACAATGAGCAGTTCTTC. This gives the protein CASSPRGHFSYNEQFF.

The chain has TRBV19 and TRBJ1-5, with 7 bases identical to TRBD1. Germline V gene data show CDR1 as LNHDA and CDR2 as SQIVND (reference sequence). The length of the CDR3 is 14 residues. V lost 8 bases, J lost 0 bases, and 4 bases stayed unmatched. The CDR3 DNA sequence: TGTGCCAGTCAGACAGGGAATAGCAATCAGCCCCAGCATTTT. Its protein is CASQTGNSNQPQHF.

The chain employs TRBV11-2 and TRBJ2-1; 8 nucleotides match TRBD2. The germline CDR1 and CDR2 sequences are SGHAT and FQNNGV. V lost 8 bases, J lost 2 bases, and 5 bases stayed unmatched. This CDR3 spans 14 amino acids. CDR3 DNA sequence: TGTGCCAGCGGGAGCGGGAGCACCTACAATGAGCAGTTCTTC. It is translated as CASGSGSTYNEQFF.

This chain links TRBV13 with TRBJ2-3, with TRBD1 matching over 9 bases. V lost 0 bases to trimming and J lost 3 bases; unmatched junction nucleotides: 7. The CDR3 covers 17 residues. Looked up from germline, CDR1 is PRHDT and CDR2 is FYEKMQ (reference sequence). The CDR3 loop is CASSLGVTGGETDTQYF. CDR3 coding DNA: TGTGCCAGCAGCTTAGGGGTAACAGGGGGCGAGACAGATACGCAGTATTTT.